These 32 T cell receptor beta chains share one sample of origin, sequenced in a study of blood T cells in healthy people across ages. Sample-barcoded 5' priming and a J-beta primer mix drove a second PCR of roughly 7 to 11 cycles. TCRdb reanalysed the 5' RACE reads using MiXCR and keeps one entry per CDR3 protein. Found here are approximately 900,000 distinct CDR3 sequences, approximately 32% of them singletons; the top ten hold roughly a tenth. The sample was also reused in another study, on T cells of mothers and their children.

Sequencing used blood. These receptors all stem from a middle-aged woman in good health.

This clonotype was counted a few times. V is TRBV28 and J is TRBJ1-1, with TRBD1 as a possible D gene (5 bases). Germline V lookup: CDR1 MDHEN, CDR2 SYDVKM. Between the trimmed V and J ends, which lost 3 bases and 8 bases, there was a span of 13 bases. The length of the CDR3 is 13 residues. The CDR3, as DNA: TGTGCCAGCAGTTTTATAACAGGTCCCGAAGCTTTCTTT. This translates into CASSFITGPEAFF.

Comment on this clonotype: A read error may produce the germline difference seen at one junction end. The CDR3 bases are TGTGCTAGCAGCCCTACCCGGGGGACCAACAATGAGCAGTTCTTC. This sequence encodes CASSPTRGTNNEQFF. This chain joins TRBV7-7 and TRBJ2-1; tentatively, D is TRBD2 (6 bases). The germline gives CDR1 SSHAT, CDR2 FNYEAQ (reference sequence). This CDR3 contains 15 residues. Looking up the rest from reference TRBV7-7 and TRBJ2-1 gives the full variable domain: GAGVSQSPRYKVTKRGQDVTLRCDPISSHATLYWYQQALGQGPEFLTYFNYEAQPDKSGLPSDRFSAERPEGSISTLTIQRTEQRDSAMYRCASSPTRGTNNEQFFGPGTRLTVL.

This clonotype was detected ten times or more. The chain carries TRBV4-2 and TRBJ2-5, with D tentatively TRBD2 (5 bases). V was trimmed by 0 bases and J by 5 bases, leaving 13 bases between them. Germline CDR1 and CDR2: LGHNA and YNFKEQ. The CDR3 is 15 residues long. DNA for the CDR3: TGTGCCAGCAGCCAAGAAGCGGCGACTATGGAGACCCAGTACTTC. Translating gives CASSQEAATMETQYF.

For this clonotype: Its ends do not fully match the called genes, so a read error is possible. The chain employs TRBV28 and TRBJ2-1; D possibly corresponds to TRBD2 (6 bases). Germline CDR1 MDHEN, CDR2 SYDVKM. The CDR3 contains 14 residues. Here the CDR3 reads CTSIGTRGTNEQFF. The CDR3 DNA reads TGTACCAGCATAGGGACTCGGGGCACAAATGAGCAGTTCTTC.

The rearrangement links TRBV20-1 to TRBJ2-1; TRBD2 might be the D (6 bases). The CDR3 contains 14 residues. CDR1 is DFQATT and CDR2 is SNEGSKA in the germline V gene (reference sequence). The V gene lost 4 bases and the J gene lost 7 bases, with 17 bases spanning the gap. In DNA form, the CDR3 reads TGCAGTGCTACCAGACCGGGACTCCCAAATGAGCAGTTCTTC. Its translation: CSATRPGLPNEQFF.

This clonotype occurred many times. This chain joins TRBV18 and TRBJ1-2; 7 bases are a match to TRBD1. The germline CDR1 and CDR2 sequences are KGHSH and LQKENI. With V trimmed by 2 bases and J by 4 bases, 7 bases remained unmatched. This CDR3 has 15 residues. CDR3 region: CASSPGTEARYGYTF. The CDR3 DNA sequence: TGTGCCAGCTCACCAGGGACAGAAGCGCGCTATGGCTACACCTTC.

This clonotype showed up just once. This chain uses TRBV6-5 with TRBJ1-1; TRBD1 aligns across 8 bases. The CDR3 covers 15 residues. The junction had 8 bases not matched to a gene; V was cut back by 7 bases and J by 1 base. The V gene's germline CDR1 is MNHEY and CDR2 SVGAGI. The CDR3 protein is CASTCGGTGNTEAFF. CDR3 nucleotides: TGTGCCAGCACATGCGGGGGGACAGGGAACACTGAAGCTTTCTTT.

J is TRBJ2-4 and V is TRBV7-2, with D maybe TRBD1 (5 bases). The CDR3 consists of 14 residues. The V gene's germline CDR1 is SGHTA and CDR2 FQGNSA. Between the trimmed V and J ends, which lost 0 bases and 15 bases, there was a span of 18 bases. In DNA, the CDR3 is TGTGCCAGCAGCTTAGCGCAAGGGGTAGACCTCTTGTACTTC. It encodes CASSLAQGVDLLYF.

In this sample, this clonotype turned up a few times. One end of the junction is discordant with germline, which a read error may explain. J is TRBJ1-5 and V is TRBV20-1, with D perhaps matching TRBD1 (5 bases). This CDR3 contains 14 residues. Per the germline V gene, CDR1 is DFQATT and CDR2 is SNEGSKA (reference sequence). CDR3 nucleotide sequence: TGCAGTGCTAGATCCCCTGGCCAGGGCCAGCCTCAGCATTTT. This codes for CSARSPGQGQPQHF.

This clonotype showed up just a few times. The chain uses TRBV24-1 and TRBJ2-1; D is perhaps TRBD1 (5 bases). Trimming shortened V by 5 bases and J by 12 bases, and 16 bases separated the two germline ends. Germline V lookup: CDR1 KGHDR, CDR2 SFDVKD. This CDR3 comprises 13 residues. CDR3 DNA: TGTGCCACCAGTGCTACGGACATTCTGGGGCAGTTCTTC. It codes for CATSATDILGQFF.

This clonotype was found a few times. V is TRBV20-1 and J is TRBJ1-1; possible D gene TRBD1, 6 bases. The CDR3 runs to 14 residues. CDR1 is DFQATT and CDR2 is SNEGSKA in the germline V gene (reference sequence). The ends were cut back, 7 bases at V and 0 bases at J, with 15 bases in the middle. The CDR3 DNA sequence: TGCAGTGTCCCCCGGGGGCGGATGAACACTGAAGCTTTCTTT. This codes for CSVPRGRMNTEAFF.

There are many counts of this clonotype. The genes are TRBV4-3 and TRBJ1-5, with no clear D. Germline V lookup: CDR1 LGHNA, CDR2 YSLEER. Trimming stripped 0 bases from V and 6 bases from J, with 9 bases between. The CDR3 loop spans 14 amino acids. The chain's CDR3 is CASSQDITGQPQHF. DNA for the CDR3: TGCGCCAGCAGCCAAGATATAACGGGTCAGCCCCAGCATTTT.

The chain joins TRBV2 to TRBJ2-3; TRBD2 matches 10 bases. With 4 bases clipped from V and 2 bases from J, the junction kept 6 bases outside the gene matches. CDR3 length: 16 amino acids. Germline lookup yields CDR1 SNHLY and CDR2 FYNNEI. CDR3: CASSAPGLALTDTQYF. The CDR3 DNA is TGTGCCAGCAGTGCCCCGGGACTAGCGCTCACAGATACGCAGTATTTT.

The genes are TRBV7-2 and TRBJ2-1; possibly TRBD1 for D (6 bases). Trimming took 4 bases from V and 7 from J, leaving 14 bases between them. Germline lookup yields CDR1 SGHTA and CDR2 FQGNSA. This CDR3 has 14 amino acids. The chain's CDR3 is CASSSTHRVNEQFF. Written as DNA, the CDR3 is TGTGCCAGCAGCTCGACGCACAGGGTTAATGAGCAGTTCTTC.

Only a few counts were recorded for this clonotype. The chain carries TRBV6-1 and TRBJ2-4; 8 nucleotides match TRBD1. The J call is in doubt because the DNA end fits TRBJ2-7 better. Germline loops: CDR1 MNHNS, CDR2 SASEGT. This CDR3 contains 13 residues. The CDR3, as DNA: TGTGCCAGCACCCAAGGACAGGGTCGCGAGCAGTACTTC. Amino acid sequence: CASTQGQGREQYF.

This chain joins TRBV5-1 and TRBJ2-5; the match to TRBD1 covers 9 bases. With 1 base clipped from V and 11 bases from J, the junction kept 15 bases outside the gene matches. This CDR3 comprises 16 residues. In germline, CDR1 is SGHRS, CDR2 YFSETQ. Here the CDR3 reads CASSLFPGQGFNEQYF. The CDR3 DNA is TGCGCCAGCAGCTTGTTTCCGGGACAGGGCTTCAATGAGCAGTACTTC. The full variable domain, its missing parts supplied by reference TRBV5-1 and TRBJ2-5, is KAGVTQTPRYLIKTRGQQVTLSCSPISGHRSVSWYQQTPGQGLQFLFEYFSETQRNKGNFPGRFSGRQFSNSRSEMNVSTLELGDSALYLCASSLFPGQGFNEQYFGPGTRLLVL.

There are a few counts of this clonotype. The chain couples TRBV7-2 to TRBJ2-5, with no clear D. The V gene lost 0 bases and the J gene lost 4 bases, with 9 bases spanning the gap. Germline-derived CDR1 and CDR2 are SGHTA and FQGNSA. This CDR3 has 14 residues. CDR3: CASSLARDVETQYF. CDR3 DNA sequence: TGTGCCAGCAGCTTAGCTAGAGATGTAGAGACCCAGTACTTC.

This clonotype was seen more than once but under ten times. The rearrangement uses TRBV12-3 or TRBV12-4 and TRBJ1-2, with D tentatively TRBD1 (6 bases). The CDR3 is made up of 12 amino acids. V was trimmed by 4 bases and J by 8 bases, leaving 11 bases between them. CDR3 nucleotides: TGTGCCAGCAGTTGGACAGTTTGGGGCTACACCTTC. Encoded protein: CASSWTVWGYTF.

This clonotype has only a few counts. The chain combines TRBV15 with TRBJ1-5; no clear D gene. This CDR3 region has 15 residues. Germline CDR1 and CDR2: LNHNV and YYDKDF (reference sequence). V lost 1 base to trimming and J lost 3 bases, with 10 bases between them. CDR3 region: CATSRGQPNNQPQHF. The CDR3, as DNA: TGTGCCACCAGCAGAGGGCAGCCAAACAATCAGCCCCAGCATTTT.

This clonotype was counted once. The chain has TRBV6-1 and TRBJ2-7; D possibly corresponds to TRBD1 (6 bases). Germline CDR1 MNHNS, CDR2 SASEGT. Trimming stripped 3 bases from V and 0 bases from J, with 21 bases between. The CDR3 sequence is 18 residues long. The CDR3 region is CASSDTGLTTPLSYEQYF. The CDR3 DNA follows: TGTGCCAGCAGTGATACAGGGTTGACAACGCCCCTCTCCTACGAGCAGTACTTC.

This clonotype was counted only a few times. The V gene is TRBV24-1, the J gene TRBJ2-7; TRBD2 matches 11 bases. V shed 3 bases, J shed 3 bases, and the junction held 6 bases outside the gene matches. The CDR3 spans 16 residues. Germline V gene data show CDR1 as KGHDR and CDR2 as SFDVKD. The CDR3 here is CATSDTGTSGFYEQYF. For the CDR3, the DNA is TGTGCCACCAGTGATACCGGGACTAGCGGATTCTACGAGCAGTACTTC.

This clonotype was picked up many times. The V gene is TRBV15, the J gene TRBJ2-7; D is perhaps TRBD1 (7 bases). V lost 5 bases and J 1 base, leaving 12 bases between the germline ends. Germline loops: CDR1 LNHNV, CDR2 YYDKDF (reference sequence). This CDR3 region has 14 residues. The CDR3 sequence is CATSLRGQSYEQYF. The CDR3 bases are TGTGCCACCAGCTTGCGGGGACAGTCCTACGAGCAGTACTTC. The complete variable domain, with remaining parts taken from reference TRBV15 and TRBJ2-7, reads DAMVIQNPRYQVTQFGKPVTLSCSQTLNHNVMYWYQQKSSQAPKLLFHYYDKDFNNEADTPDNFQSRRPNTSFCFLDIRSPGLGDTAMYLCATSLRGQSYEQYFGPGTRLTVT.

In this sample, this clonotype turned up a few times. The V and J genes are TRBV2 and TRBJ1-5; D might be TRBD1 (6 bases). Germline V gene sequence: CDR1 SNHLY, CDR2 FYNNEI. The CDR3 is made up of 15 amino acids. V shed 10 bases and J shed 1 base, with 17 bases lying between them. This chain's CDR3 is CATTGAGRSNQPQHF. The CDR3 DNA sequence: TGTGCCACAACGGGGGCAGGGCGAAGCAATCAGCCCCAGCATTTT.

This chain connects TRBV6-4 to TRBJ1-1; D possibly corresponds to TRBD1 (6 bases). CDR3 size: 14 residues. Germline CDR1 is MRHNA and CDR2 is SNTAGT. Between the trimmed V and J ends, which lost 4 bases and 4 bases, there was a span of 13 bases. CDR3 in amino acids: CASSATGPATEAFF. In nucleotides, the CDR3 is TGTGCCAGCAGTGCAACAGGGCCGGCCACTGAAGCTTTCTTT.

This sequence joins TRBV3-1 and TRBJ2-1, with 15 bases that match TRBD2. This CDR3 has 17 residues. Per the germline V gene, CDR1 is LGHDT and CDR2 is YNNKEL (reference sequence). J lost 8 bases, V lost 5 bases, and 10 bases had no gene match. CDR3 nucleotides: TGTGCCAGCAGCAAAAGGACTAGCGGGGGGGCGAGCGATGAGCAGTTCTTC. It is translated as CASSKRTSGGASDEQFF.

This clonotype has just a few counts. The rearrangement joins TRBV12-3 or TRBV12-4 to TRBJ1-1, with D possibly matching TRBD1 (6 bases). The V and J ends lost 4 bases and 4 bases respectively, with 13 bases between them. The CDR3 consists of 14 residues. CDR3 loop: CASSSPGGGTEAFF. In DNA, the CDR3 is TGTGCCAGCAGTTCTCCGGGAGGGGGCACTGAAGCTTTCTTT.

The J gene is TRBJ2-3, the V gene TRBV11-2; either TRBD1 or TRBD2 may supply D (6 bases each). CDR1 SGHAT and CDR2 FQNNGV come from the germline V gene. Trimming cost V 1 base and J 6 bases, with 14 bases left between them. The CDR3 is 15 amino acids. CDR3 region: CASSLVIGGRDTQYF. The CDR3, as DNA: TGTGCCAGCAGCTTAGTCATAGGGGGGCGGGATACGCAGTATTTT. The full variable domain, completed using reference TRBV11-2 and TRBJ2-3, is EAGVAQSPRYKIIEKRQSVAFWCNPISGHATLYWYQQILGQGPKLLIQFQNNGVVDDSQLPKDRFSAERLKGVDSTLKIQPAKLEDSAVYLCASSLVIGGRDTQYFGPGTRLTVL.

This clonotype showed up many times. The chain employs TRBV12-3 or TRBV12-4 and TRBJ2-7, with 8 bases identical to TRBD2. Trimming removed 6 bases from V and 7 bases from J; junction bases left unmatched: 14. CDR3 length: 15 amino acids. CDR3 DNA sequence: TGTGCCAGCAGCCCCCCGGCATCGGGGGGGTCGGAGCAGTACTTC. Translation: CASSPPASGGSEQYF.

In this sample, this clonotype turned up a few times. The gene calls are TRBV13 and TRBJ2-1; 9 bases fit TRBD2. Germline V CDR1 and CDR2: PRHDT, FYEKMQ (reference sequence). The CDR3 has 17 amino acids. Trimming at V came to 2 bases and at J to 7 bases, leaving 12 bases not matched to a gene. The CDR3 spells CASSLRLASGATNEQFF. The CDR3 DNA follows: TGTGCCAGCAGCTTACGGCTCGCTAGCGGGGCGACGAATGAGCAGTTCTTC.

The V call is TRBV5-4, the J call TRBJ2-7, with D perhaps TRBD2 (6 bases). CDR3 length equals 14 residues. Trimming removed 4 bases at V and 4 bases at J, with 15 bases between. Germline V gene data show CDR1 as SGHNT and CDR2 as YYREEE (reference sequence). CDR3 coding DNA: TGTGCCAGCAGCCCACAGGAGGGAGTTTACGAGCAGTACTTC. Translated, it gives CASSPQEGVYEQYF.

This clonotype was found a few times. Mismatch with germline at one junction end may stem from a read error. V gene TRBV19 combines with J gene TRBJ2-6; TRBD1 is a possible D gene (5 bases). In germline, CDR1 is LNHDA, CDR2 SQIVND (reference sequence). The CDR3 is 15 residues long. In nucleotides, the CDR3 is TGTGCCAGTAGTATAGATCGGGCTGGGGCCAACGTCCGGACTTTC. This sequence encodes CASSIDRAGANVRTF.

This clonotype was seen a few times. The chain links TRBV29-1 to TRBJ2-3; D could derive from TRBD1 or TRBD2 (6 bases each). This CDR3 has 15 residues. Per the germline V gene, CDR1 is SQVTM and CDR2 is ANQGSEA. Trimming removed 6 bases from V and 2 bases from J, with 18 bases in between. The CDR3 sequence is CSVGRQAYFTDTQYF. CDR3 DNA: TGCAGCGTCGGGAGACAGGCATACTTCACAGATACGCAGTATTTT.